These 24 T cell receptor beta chains came from one sample sequenced in a study of PD-1 blockade in classical Hodgkin lymphoma. Brentuximab vedotin exposure varied among the patients, all of whom had relapsed after autologous stem cell transplantation. TCRdb keeps only in-frame clones here, not all; method: immunoSEQ multiplex PCR. The sample has about 40,000 clones, more than 70% seen once. Sequencing was performed on peripheral blood mononuclear cells (PBMCs), taken at baseline. These TCRs come from a human donor with classical Hodgkin lymphoma.

The chain couples TRBV18 to TRBJ2-2, with a tentative D call TRBD1 (6 bases). This CDR3 has 15 residues. Trimming removed 4 bases from V and 2 bases from J, with 11 bases in between. Germline CDR1 reads KGHSH; CDR2 reads LQKENI. The CDR3 sequence is CASSLRQDNTGELFF. As DNA, the CDR3 is TGTGCCAGCTCACTGCGACAGGATAACACCGGGGAGCTGTTTTTT.

The V gene is TRBV2, the J gene TRBJ1-2, with TRBD1 identical over 8 bases. The V gene end was trimmed by 9 bases and the J gene end by 3 bases; junction bases not matched to a gene: 6. The CDR3 loop spans 13 amino acids. The germline V gene encodes CDR1 SNHLY and CDR2 FYNNEI. The CDR3 DNA sequence: TGTGCCAGGGGGGGACAGGAGTACTATGGCTACACCTTC. Translation gives CARGGQEYYGYTF.

The chain recombines TRBV7-9 with TRBJ1-2, with unresolved D. The CDR3 sequence is 12 residues long. Per germline, CDR1 SEHNR and CDR2 FQNEAQ (reference sequence). Trimming pared 0 bases from V and 7 bases from J, leaving 6 bases between. CDR3 region: CASSLAGLGYTF. The CDR3 DNA reads TGTGCCAGCAGCTTAGCTGGACTTGGCTACACCTTC.

This sequence joins TRBV2 and TRBJ1-4; D call uncertain. This CDR3 has 14 residues. Germline CDR1 reads SNHLY; CDR2 reads FYNNEI. Trimming left V 5 bases short and J 7 bases short, with 14 bases between. The chain's CDR3 is CASSWTLAGEKLFF. CDR3 bases: TGTGCCAGCAGTTGGACTTTGGCGGGTGAAAAACTGTTTTTT.

The chain has TRBV5-1 and TRBJ2-5, with TRBD2 matching 12 bases. The CDR3 totals 16 residues. V lost 0 bases, J lost 4 bases, and 4 bases stayed unmatched. Germline V lookup: CDR1 SGHRS, CDR2 YFSETQ. The CDR3 sequence is CASSLGLAGEGETQYF. The CDR3 nucleotides are TGCGCCAGCAGCTTGGGACTAGCGGGGGAGGGAGAGACCCAGTACTTC.

The rearrangement joins TRBV4-1 to TRBJ1-3, with D unclear. Germline V gene sequence: CDR1 MGHRA, CDR2 YSYEKL. The CDR3 is 17 amino acids. Trimming shortened V by 1 base and J by 0 bases, and 13 bases separated the two germline ends. The CDR3 sequence: CASSQAGREASGNTIYF. The CDR3 coding sequence is TGCGCCAGCAGCCAAGCGGGCCGGGAAGCCTCTGGAAACACCATATATTTT.

The V gene is TRBV7-9, the J gene TRBJ1-2, with TRBD1 as a possible D gene (6 bases). V gave up 5 bases and J gave up 5 bases, with 12 bases separating them. CDR1 is SEHNR and CDR2 is FQNEAQ in the germline V gene (reference sequence). The CDR3 contains 13 residues. CDR3 coding DNA: TGTGCCAGCAGCCCCTCAGGGGTATATGGCTACACCTTC. Protein sequence: CASSPSGVYGYTF.

This rearrangement joins TRBV2 to TRBJ2-1, with no clear D. The CDR3 consists of 15 residues. Trimming pared 1 base from V and 5 bases from J, leaving 12 bases between. Germline values: CDR1 SNHLY, CDR2 FYNNEI. CDR3 sequence (DNA): TGTGCCAGCAGTGAAGAGGGCGAGGCAAACAATGAGCAGTTCTTC. Encoded protein: CASSEEGEANNEQFF. Supplemented by reference TRBV2 and TRBJ2-1, the full variable domain reads EPEVTQTPSHQVTQMGQEVILRCVPISNHLYFYWYRQILGQKVEFLVSFYNNEISEKSEIFDDQFSVERPDGSNFTLKIRSTKLEDSAMYFCASSEEGEANNEQFFGPGTRLTVL.

This chain connects TRBV6-5 to TRBJ1-1; TRBD1 agrees at 10 bases. J lost 3 bases, V lost 2 bases, and 6 bases had no gene match. This CDR3 comprises 16 residues. Per germline, CDR1 MNHEY and CDR2 SVGAGI. This chain's CDR3 is CASSYSPGTGDTEAFF. DNA for the CDR3: TGTGCCAGCAGTTACAGCCCAGGGACAGGGGACACTGAAGCTTTCTTT.

The V call is TRBV2, the J call TRBJ1-5, with 7 bases that match TRBD1. The junction had 4 bases not matched to a gene; V was cut back by 7 bases and J by 7 bases. Germline assignment: CDR1 SNHLY and CDR2 FYNNEI. The CDR3 has 12 amino acids. The CDR3 DNA is TGTGCCAGCAATAACAGGGGACAGCCCCAGCATTTT. This translates into CASNNRGQPQHF.

The chain links TRBV7-9 to TRBJ1-6; D uncertain. The CDR3 runs 13 residues. Per the germline V gene, CDR1 is SEHNR and CDR2 is FQNEAQ (reference sequence). The germline V and J ends were trimmed by 4 bases and 8 bases, with 9 bases remaining between them. CDR3 DNA sequence: TGTGCCAGCAGCTCCCAAGGAGATTCACCCCTCCACTTT. As protein: CASSSQGDSPLHF.

The chain is built from TRBV5-6 and TRBJ1-1; D might be TRBD1 (6 bases). Trimming took 2 bases from V and 10 from J, leaving 12 bases between them. This CDR3 is 12 amino acids long. Germline lookup yields CDR1 SGHDT and CDR2 YYEEEE. The CDR3 spells CASSFLRGAAFF. DNA for the CDR3: TGTGCCAGCAGCTTTCTTCGGGGGGCAGCTTTCTTT.

J is TRBJ1-6 and V is TRBV6-4, with D hard to call. With 5 bases removed from V and 3 bases from J, the gap between germline ends came to 5 bases. This CDR3 is 13 amino acids long. The V gene's germline CDR1 is MRHNA and CDR2 SNTAGT. This CDR3 reads CASSQNYNSPLHF. CDR3 sequence (DNA): TGTGCCAGCAGTCAGAACTATAATTCACCCCTCCACTTT.

This clone was observed once. The chain employs TRBV6-1 and TRBJ2-7, with 9 bases that match TRBD1. The ends lost 0 bases at V and 6 bases at J; junction bases unmatched: 6. The CDR3 sequence is 15 residues long. The germline V gene encodes CDR1 MNHNS and CDR2 SASEGT. The CDR3 loop reads CASSEALGQGSEQYF. The CDR3 region has the DNA TGTGCCAGCAGTGAAGCGCTTGGACAGGGGTCCGAGCAGTACTTC.

J is TRBJ1-5 and V is TRBV30; 7 bases fit TRBD1. The V segment lost 2 bases and the J segment 2 bases; nucleotides outside the gene matches: 6. The CDR3 runs to 15 residues. CDR1 and CDR2 from the germline V gene are GTSNPN and SVGIG (reference sequence). CDR3 nucleotides: TGTGCCTGGAGTTACAGGGGATGGGGCAATCAGCCCCAGCATTTT. Amino acids: CAWSYRGWGNQPQHF.

The genes are TRBV5-1 and TRBJ2-7, with unresolved D. Trimming shortened V by 0 bases and J by 9 bases, and 13 bases separated the two germline ends. The CDR3 runs 13 residues. CDR1 and CDR2 (germline): SGHRS, YFSETQ. The chain's CDR3 is CASSLDDPLGQYF. The CDR3 DNA reads as TGCGCCAGCAGCTTGGACGATCCGCTAGGGCAGTACTTC.

This clone was detected once. The chain recombines TRBV5-6 with TRBJ1-5; D is ambiguous. This CDR3 has 16 residues. V was pared by 0 bases and J by 0 bases, with 10 bases between. CDR1 is SGHDT and CDR2 is YYEEEE in the germline V gene. CDR3 sequence reads: CASSLAGSSSNQPQHF. Here the CDR3 DNA reads TGTGCCAGCAGCTTGGCGGGGTCGAGTAGCAATCAGCCCCAGCATTTT.

The sample holds a few counts of this clone. This chain connects TRBV20-1 to TRBJ1-1; D is uncertain. The germline V and J ends were trimmed by 3 bases and 6 bases, with 8 bases remaining between them. This CDR3 is 11 amino acids long. Germline V gene sequence: CDR1 DFQATT, CDR2 SNEGSKA (reference sequence). In nucleotides, the CDR3 is TGCAGTGCTAGTGTCACCGCTGAAGCTTTCTTT. Its protein is CSASVTAEAFF.

The gene calls are TRBV2 and TRBJ1-2; D may be TRBD1 (5 bases). CDR1 and CDR2 from the germline V gene are SNHLY and FYNNEI. Trimming removed 6 bases from V and 4 bases from J, with 15 bases in between. The length of the CDR3 is 14 residues. CDR3 in amino acids: CASRGTSSLYGYTF. CDR3 coding DNA: TGTGCCAGCAGGGGGACCAGTTCCCTCTATGGCTACACCTTC.

The genes are TRBV10-3 and TRBJ1-5; possible D gene TRBD1, 6 bases. The CDR3 loop spans 14 amino acids. Germline V CDR1 and CDR2: ENHRY, SYGVKD. V was pared by 3 bases and J by 4 bases, with 10 bases between. The CDR3, as DNA: TGTGCCATCAGTGAAGCGGACAGAAATCAGCCCCAGCATTTT. It codes for CAISEADRNQPQHF.

The chain employs TRBV14 and TRBJ1-4; 10 bases match TRBD1. Germline V gives CDR1 SGHDN, CDR2 FVKESK. The CDR3 contains 15 residues. V was clipped by 1 base and J by 8 bases; unmatched bases: 4. The CDR3 DNA reads as TGTGCCAGCAGCCAAGGACAGGGGGCGAGGGAAAAACTGTTTTTT. Its protein is CASSQGQGAREKLFF. The entire variable domain, with the rest obtained from reference TRBV14 and TRBJ1-4, is as follows: EAGVTQFPSHSVIEKGQTVTLRCDPISGHDNLYWYRRVMGKEIKFLLHFVKESKQDESGMPNNRFLAERTGGTYSTLKVQPAELEDSGVYFCASSQGQGAREKLFFGSGTQLSVL.

CDR3 nucleotide sequence: TGCGCCAGCAGCCTTCCCCCCGGACTAGCGGGGCCGAGCTCCTACAATGAGCAGTTCTTC. Its translation is CASSLPPGLAGPSSYNEQFF. The gene calls are TRBV5-1 and TRBJ2-1, with 12 bases lining up with TRBD2. This CDR3 has 20 residues. In germline, CDR1 is SGHRS, CDR2 YFSETQ. The trim removed 4 bases at V and 0 bases at J, leaving 14 bases unmatched.

The chain's CDR3 is CASSTGTGFTEAFF. In DNA form, the CDR3 reads TGCGCCAGCAGCACCGGGACAGGGTTCACTGAAGCTTTCTTT. V and J are TRBV5-1 and TRBJ1-1; 9 bases line up with TRBD1. This CDR3 region has 14 residues. Germline CDR1 is SGHRS and CDR2 is YFSETQ. The V gene end was trimmed by 4 bases and the J gene end by 4 bases; junction bases not matched to a gene: 5.

This clone has just a few counts. V and J are TRBV10-3 and TRBJ1-5; 8 bases are a match to TRBD1. V lost 10 bases and J lost 1; bases outside the gene matches: 6. Germline loops: CDR1 ENHRY, CDR2 SYGVKD. The CDR3 spans 14 residues. CDR3 nucleotides: TGTGCCAGCCAACAGGGGGGCAGCAATCAGCCCCAGCATTTT. It is translated as CASQQGGSNQPQHF.